These 30 T cell receptor beta chains originate from one sample sequenced in a study of blood T cells in healthy people across ages. Sample-barcoded 5' priming and a J-beta primer mix drove a second PCR of about 6 to 12 cycles. One entry per CDR3 protein, called by TCRdb with MiXCR from the 5' RACE reads. The sample lists some 1.6 million distinct CDR3 sequences; about 31% were seen once. Sequencing was carried out using blood. The receptors here all came from a woman aged 30 to 39 in good health.

This clonotype was counted a few times. The CDR3 reads CASSPLYVAGNQETQYF. For the CDR3, the DNA is TGTGCCAGCAGCCCATTATATGTAGCGGGAAATCAAGAGACCCAGTACTTC. The genes are TRBV11-1 and TRBJ2-5, with 8 nucleotides matching TRBD2. Looked up from germline, CDR1 is SGHAT and CDR2 is FQDESV (reference sequence). The CDR3 has 17 residues. V dropped 5 bases and J dropped 2; count of bases not matched to a gene: 13.

Of note for this clonotype: One junction end does not reproduce the germline sequence, and a read error may be involved. The rearrangement uses TRBV9 and TRBJ2-3; D is perhaps TRBD1 or TRBD2 (5 bases each). Germline CDR1 is SGDLS and CDR2 is YYNGEE. The CDR3 length is 15 residues. The CDR3 protein is CASSVAGLSTDSQYF. The CDR3 DNA reads TGTGCCAGCAGCGTAGCGGGGCTAAGCACAGATTCGCAGTATTTT.

The gene calls are TRBV11-2 and TRBJ2-2; a possible D gene is TRBD1 (6 bases). The V gene's germline CDR1 is SGHAT and CDR2 FQNNGV. This CDR3 has 16 residues. V was shortened by 5 bases and J by 6 bases, with 19 bases between the two germline ends. For the CDR3, the DNA is TGTGCCAGCAGCCAGCGGACCCCAGGGGATTCCGGGGAGCTGTTTTTT. It encodes CASSQRTPGDSGELFF.

The chain joins TRBV28 to TRBJ2-7, with TRBD1 identical over 10 bases. Germline V gives CDR1 MDHEN, CDR2 SYDVKM. The J segment lost 7 bases and the V segment lost 5 bases, leaving 11 bases of the junction unmatched. CDR3 length equals 15 residues. CDR3 nucleotide sequence: TGTGCCAGCAGTGGACGGACAGGGGGGATGGAAGAGCAGTACTTC. Encoded protein: CASSGRTGGMEEQYF.

The table lists this clonotype with a few counts. This sequence joins TRBV3-1 and TRBJ2-7; 10 positions match TRBD2. The J call may be wrong; the DNA end is better matched by TRBJ2-5. Germline V gene sequence: CDR1 LGHDT, CDR2 YNNKEL (reference sequence). The CDR3 has 16 amino acids. CDR3 in DNA: TGTGCCAGCACCACCTATATAACTAGCGGGACGGAGACCCAGTACTTC. Its protein product is CASTTYITSGTETQYF.

V usage is TRBV28 and J usage is TRBJ2-7, with 12 bases identical to TRBD1. The germline V gene encodes CDR1 MDHEN and CDR2 SYDVKM. Germline trimming cut 6 bases from V and 4 bases from J; bases unmatched to any gene: 7. The CDR3 extends over 15 amino acids. The CDR3 sequence: CASRAGTGGFYEQYF. CDR3 nucleotide sequence: TGTGCCAGCAGGGCAGGGACAGGGGGCTTTTACGAGCAGTACTTC.

This sequence joins TRBV4-1 and TRBJ1-1, with D possibly matching TRBD1 (6 bases). In germline, CDR1 is MGHRA, CDR2 YSYEKL. CDR3 length equals 14 residues. Trimming stripped 0 bases from V and 7 bases from J, with 12 bases between. DNA of the CDR3: TGCGCCAGCAGCCAAGACCGACAGGCGCGTGAAGCTTTCTTT. Amino acid sequence: CASSQDRQAREAFF.

This clonotype was detected a few times. CDR3 protein: CAWSVSPRATELFQETQYF. The CDR3 DNA is TGTGCCTGGAGTGTAAGCCCTAGGGCGACCGAACTATTCCAAGAGACCCAGTACTTC. J is TRBJ2-5 and V is TRBV30; D unclear. V was pared by 0 bases and J by 1 base, with 24 bases between. Germline V gene sequence: CDR1 GTSNPN, CDR2 SVGIG (reference sequence). The CDR3 consists of 19 residues.

About this clonotype itself: A much larger clone sits a single nucleotide away, making a read error possible. The V call is TRBV4-1, the J call TRBJ2-7; D unclear. The V gene's germline CDR1 is MGHRA and CDR2 YSYEKL. The CDR3 sequence is 14 residues long. CDR3 coding DNA: TGCGCCAGCAGCCAAGATCCCAGATCCTACGAGCGGTACTTC. It codes for CASSQDPRSYERYF.

This clonotype was recorded at least ten times. This chain connects TRBV12-3 or TRBV12-4 to TRBJ2-5; D gene unclear. CDR3 length equals 14 residues. The V end lost 7 bases, the J end lost 3 bases, and 15 bases lay between the germline ends. CDR3 coding DNA: TGTGCCAGCACCCCCCCCATGGCAGAAGAGACCCAGTACTTC. This codes for CASTPPMAEETQYF.

J is TRBJ2-7 and V is TRBV7-8; a weak D match, TRBD1 (5 bases). Germline values: CDR1 SGHVS, CDR2 FQNEAQ. V lost 1 base to trimming and J lost 0 bases, with 16 bases between them. The CDR3 has 17 residues. In DNA form, the CDR3 reads TGTGCCAGCAGCTTAGGAGTGGTGGGGCACGTCTCCTACGAGCAGTACTTC. Translating gives CASSLGVVGHVSYEQYF.

The chain carries TRBV7-2 and TRBJ2-3; possible D gene TRBD2, 6 bases. This CDR3 comprises 16 residues. V lost 6 bases, J lost 0 bases, and 16 bases lay in between. Looked up from germline, CDR1 is SGHTA and CDR2 is FQGNSA. CDR3 bases: TGTGCCAGCAGGAGGAGGCAGCGGGCTAGCACAGATACGCAGTATTTT. Its protein is CASRRRQRASTDTQYF.

This clonotype has just a few counts. V gene TRBV29-1 combines with J gene TRBJ2-7; weak D call: TRBD1 (5 bases). CDR1 and CDR2 (germline): SQVTM, ANQGSEA. Trimming left V 7 bases short and J 0 bases short, with 10 bases between. CDR3 length: 12 residues. The CDR3 coding sequence is TGCAGCGCGACAGCGAGCTCCTACGAGCAGTACTTC. As protein: CSATASSYEQYF.

The V gene is TRBV20-1, the J gene TRBJ2-3, with 7 nucleotides matching TRBD2. V lost 0 bases to trimming and J lost 5 bases; unmatched junction nucleotides: 2. CDR1 is DFQATT and CDR2 is SNEGSKA in the germline V gene (reference sequence). The length of the CDR3 is 13 residues. The CDR3 sequence: CSARDWTRDTQYF. CDR3 DNA: TGCAGTGCTAGAGATTGGACTAGAGATACGCAGTATTTT.

Comment on this clonotype: Since a much larger clone is just one base distant, this may be a read error. The chain couples TRBV6-6 to TRBJ1-2; no firm D call. This CDR3 region has 13 residues. Germline CDR1 reads MNHNY; CDR2 reads SVGAGI (reference sequence). CDR3 nucleotides: TGTGCCGGCAGCCCCCGGGCTAACTATGGCTACACCTTC. It codes for CAGSPRANYGYTF.

This clonotype showed up many times. The gene calls are TRBV28 and TRBJ2-7; D is uncertain. The CDR3 loop spans 12 amino acids. Germline assignment: CDR1 MDHEN and CDR2 SYDVKM. Trimming left V 5 bases short and J 3 bases short, with 8 bases between. CDR3 sequence: CASSLPGYEQYF. CDR3 in DNA: TGTGCCAGCAGTCTACCCGGCTACGAGCAGTACTTC.

The genes are TRBV10-3 and TRBJ2-3, with D possibly being TRBD1 or TRBD2 (5 bases each). The CDR3 length is 13 residues. Germline V gene sequence: CDR1 ENHRY, CDR2 SYGVKD. Trimming cost V 5 bases and J 6 bases, with 12 bases left between them. CDR3 sequence: CAISKWDEDTQYF. Written as DNA, the CDR3 is TGTGCCATCAGTAAATGGGACGAGGATACGCAGTATTTT.

With regard to this clonotype: This may stem from a read error, because a much larger clone lies one nucleotide away. The chain carries TRBV5-1 and TRBJ2-1; D unresolved. The J call is uncertain, as TRBJ2-7 better fits the DNA end. This CDR3 has 16 residues. The germline CDR1 and CDR2 sequences are SGHRS and YFSETQ. The CDR3 sequence is CASSPEPSYSYNEQYF. CDR3 bases: TGCGCCAGCAGCCCCGAACCGTCCTACTCCTACAATGAGCAGTACTTC.

Worth noting for this clonotype: The junction departs from germline at one end; a sequencing error may be responsible. This chain links TRBV7-9 with TRBJ2-1; 9 bases line up with TRBD1. CDR3 size: 12 residues. From germline, CDR1 is SEHNR and CDR2 FQNEAQ (reference sequence). In DNA, the CDR3 is TGTGCCACTAGGACAGGGGTCAATGAGCGGTTCTTC. This gives the protein CATRTGVNERFF.

Notes on this clonotype: Given a much more abundant clone one base away, this may be a read error. V gene TRBV7-9 combines with J gene TRBJ2-7; a weak D match, TRBD1 (6 bases). Germline V gene data show CDR1 as SEHNR and CDR2 as FQNEAQ (reference sequence). The CDR3 runs 15 residues. CDR3 coding DNA: TGTGCCAACAGCTCCCGACAGGAGAGCTCCTACGAGCAGTACTTC. This codes for CANSSRQESSYEQYF.

The chain is built from TRBV5-1 and TRBJ2-2; TRBD2 matches 8 bases. Germline V CDR1 and CDR2: SGHRS, YFSETQ. Germline trimming cut 2 bases from V and 5 bases from J; bases unmatched to any gene: 8. The CDR3 runs 16 residues. CDR3 sequence reads: CASSLGSGRETGELFF. The CDR3 DNA follows: TGCGCCAGCAGCTTAGGCAGCGGGAGAGAAACCGGGGAGCTGTTTTTT.

A single count supports this clonotype. It may be a read error: a sequence one base away is much more abundant. The CDR3 here is CTSCWTGLEAFF. The CDR3 bases are TGTACCAGCTGTTGGACAGGGCTTGAAGCTTTCTTT. The chain has TRBV6-1 and TRBJ2-1; 8 nucleotides agree with TRBD1. Judging by the DNA end, TRBJ1-1 fits better; the J call may be wrong. Germline loops: CDR1 MNHNS, CDR2 SASEGT. There are 12 residues in the CDR3.

This clonotype occurred a few times. The chain uses TRBV29-1 and TRBJ2-7; 8 bases map to TRBD2. Germline V gene sequence: CDR1 SQVTM, CDR2 ANQGSEA. The CDR3 has 13 residues. V was clipped by 6 bases and J by 6 bases; unmatched bases: 10. CDR3 region: CSVNERGTGEQYF. CDR3 DNA: TGCAGCGTGAACGAGCGGGGGACGGGCGAGCAGTACTTC.

This clonotype was picked up a small number of times. The chain is built from TRBV6-5 and TRBJ2-7, with D possibly called TRBD1 or TRBD2 (5 bases each). The DNA end favors TRBJ2-5, so the J call may be wrong. CDR3 length: 15 residues. Germline V gene data show CDR1 as MNHEY and CDR2 as SVGAGI. The CDR3 DNA reads as TGTGCCAGCAGTTACTCTCCCGCCGGGACGGAGACCCAGTACTTC. Translating gives CASSYSPAGTETQYF.

This clonotype was counted at least ten times. The chain couples TRBV29-1 to TRBJ2-1, with D hard to call. The CDR3 is 12 residues long. CDR1 is SQVTM, CDR2 ANQGSEA, per germline. Trimming pared 2 bases from V and 4 bases from J, leaving 6 bases between. The CDR3 spells CSVESRYNEQFF. The CDR3 bases are TGCAGCGTTGAATCCAGGTACAATGAGCAGTTCTTC.

This clonotype was recorded many times. One end of the junction fails to match germline, which may point to a read error. J is TRBJ2-1 and V is TRBV6-1; 8 positions agree with TRBD2. This CDR3 is 15 amino acids long. In germline, CDR1 is MNHNS, CDR2 SASEGT. The CDR3 is CASSPGTRAYNEQFF. Written as DNA, the CDR3 is TGCGCCAGCAGCCCCGGGACTAGGGCCTACAATGAGCAGTTCTTC.

In its sample, this clonotype was seen a few times. The chain uses TRBV5-4 and TRBJ2-3, with a tentative D call TRBD2 (6 bases). Trimming took off 4 bases at V and 2 bases at J, with 20 bases between the two ends. CDR1 is SGHNT, CDR2 YYREEE, per germline (reference sequence). The CDR3 totals 17 residues. In DNA form, the CDR3 reads TGTGCCAGCAGCCTTCCCTACGGGGGACCTGTCACAGATACGCAGTATTTT. Translated: CASSLPYGGPVTDTQYF.

This clonotype was seen more than once but under ten times. The chain recombines TRBV10-3 with TRBJ2-5; D could derive from TRBD1 or TRBD2 (5 bases each). The J call is in doubt because the DNA end fits TRBJ2-7 better. Per the germline V gene, CDR1 is ENHRY and CDR2 is SYGVKD. There are 15 residues in the CDR3. CDR3 bases: TGTGCCATCGAGGGGACCTGGGACGGCGACTACGAGCAGTACTTC. Protein: CAIEGTWDGDYEQYF.

V and J are TRBV3-1 and TRBJ2-1; tentatively, D is TRBD2 (7 bases). The CDR3 sequence is 15 residues long. Germline CDR1 and CDR2: LGHDT and YNNKEL (reference sequence). The V end was cut by 7 bases, the J end by 0 bases, with 13 bases between. This CDR3 reads CASKGRGSSYNEQFF. CDR3 DNA: TGTGCCAGCAAAGGGAGGGGGAGCTCCTACAATGAGCAGTTCTTC.

As for this clonotype: This clone may be a read error of a much larger clone one base away. The genes are TRBV4-1 and TRBJ2-3; either TRBD1 or TRBD2 may fit D (5 bases each). Germline assignment: CDR1 MGHRA and CDR2 YSYEKL. With 0 bases removed from V and 0 bases from J, the gap between germline ends came to 19 bases. This CDR3 has 19 amino acids. The CDR3 DNA reads TGCGCCAGCAGCCAAGAAGGTAACAGGAGGAAAACTAGCACAGATACGCAGTATTTT. This codes for CASSQEGNRRKTSTDTQYF.